A selection of T cell receptor beta chains follows, all from one sample in a study of radiotherapy plus CTLA-4 blockade in lung cancer. Only in-frame clones appear in the TCRdb table, and some are missing; sequencing was by immunoSEQ multiplex PCR. The sample includes about 120,000 clones, around 89% of them seen just once. This sample comprised peripheral blood, obtained from a patient treated with radiotherapy plus ipilimumab. The origin of the receptors is a human donor with non-small cell lung cancer that progressed on radiotherapy plus ipilimumab. CDR3s include the opening cysteine and the closing phenylalanine or tryptophan. The D gene is left open where the match is weak. Size is omitted from some rows. Given values are once, few, many or a class for expanded clones.

abundance	v_gene	d_gene	j_gene	CDR3nt	CDR3aa
-	TRBV5-1	-	TRBJ2-6	TGCGCCAGCAGCTTGGGAACTAGTGCTGGGGCCAACGTCCTGACTTTC	CASSLGTSAGANVLTF
-	TRBV5-4	-	TRBJ2-5	TGTGCCAGCAGCTTCCGGTTACAAGAGACCCAGTACTTC	CASSFRLQETQYF
-	TRBV5-1	TRBD1	TRBJ1-1	TGCGCCAGCAGCTCTACCAGGGGGCGGGTCACTGAAGCTTTCTTT	CASSSTRGRVTEAFF
-	TRBV5-1	-	TRBJ1-1	TGCGCCAGCAGCTTGGGGGGTGGGAGGAGGGAGACTGAAGCTTTCTTT	CASSLGGGRRETEAFF
-	TRBV11-3	-	TRBJ2-5	TGTGCCAGCAGCTTAGGGGCAGGCCAAGAGACCCAGTACTTC	CASSLGAGQETQYF
-	TRBV18	-	TRBJ1-1	TGTGCCAGCTCACCACGGGGCGGGGACACTGAAGCTTTCTTT	CASSPRGGDTEAFF
-	TRBV7-8	-	TRBJ2-5	TGTGCCAGCAGCTTAGCTCGGGGGGCAGTACAAGAGACCCAGTACTTC	CASSLARGAVQETQYF
-	TRBV5-1	TRBD1	TRBJ1-5	TGCGCCAGCAGCATGACAGGGGGCGATCAGCCCCAGCATTTT	CASSMTGGDQPQHF
-	TRBV5-5	-	TRBJ1-2	TGTGCCAGCAGCTTAGGCAGCTCCGCGGACACCTTC	CASSLGSSADTF
-	TRBV29-1	-	TRBJ2-5	TGCAGCGTTGACCCACGAGAGGCGGACCAAGAGACCCAGTACTTC	CSVDPREADQETQYF
-	TRBV19	-	TRBJ1-1	TGTGCCAGTAGGCAAGCGGGACACGGGTTTATGAACACTGAAGCTTTCTTT	CASRQAGHGFMNTEAFF
-	TRBV7-2	-	TRBJ2-3	TGTGCCAGCGGAAAGGGGGGAGAGGATACGCAGTATTTT	CASGKGGEDTQYF
-	TRBV27	-	TRBJ1-5	TGTGCCAGCAGTCTCGAAGGAGGGTATAGCAATCAGCCCCAGCATTTT	CASSLEGGYSNQPQHF
-	TRBV2	-	TRBJ1-2	TGTGCCAGCAGTGCCAGGGCTAACTATGGCTACACCTTC	CASSARANYGYTF
-	TRBV19	-	TRBJ1-5	TGTGCCAGTAAGGACAGCAGCGATCAGCCCCAGCATTTT	CASKDSSDQPQHF
-	TRBV5-1	-	TRBJ1-2	TGCGCCAGCAGTCCAACAGGGACACCAGCTAACTATGGCTACACCTTC	CASSPTGTPANYGYTF
-	TRBV5-1	TRBD1	TRBJ1-1	TGCGCCAGCAGCATAAAACAGGGGCAAACTGAAGCTTTCTTT	CASSIKQGQTEAFF
-	TRBV19	-	TRBJ2-3	TGTGCCAGTAGTGGAAGACACAACGTGGATCCTAGCACAGATACGCAGTATTTT	CASSGRHNVDPSTDTQYF
few	TRBV7-9	-	TRBJ1-2	TGTGCCAGCAGCTTACCAGCCGGATATGGCTACACCTTC	CASSLPAGYGYTF
-	TRBV9	-	TRBJ2-1	TGTGCCAGCAGCGTTAGCGCTTACAATGAGCAGTTCTTC	CASSVSAYNEQFF
once	TRBV4-1	-	TRBJ2-7	TGCGCCAGCAGCCAAGACCAGTCAGGAGGGACAGCTTACGAGCAGTACTTC	CASSQDQSGGTAYEQYF
-	TRBV5-1	TRBD1	TRBJ1-1	TGCGCCAGCAGCATGGGACAGGGGACAATGAACACTGAAGCTTTCTTT	CASSMGQGTMNTEAFF
-	TRBV10-2	TRBD2	TRBJ2-7	TGCGCCAGCAGTCTACTAGCGGGAGGAGGGTTTTCATACGAGCAGTACTTC	CASSLLAGGGFSYEQYF
few	TRBV6-5	TRBD1	TRBJ1-5	TGTGCCACCCGGGACAGTAATCAGCCCCAGCATTTT	CATRDSNQPQHF
-	TRBV6-1	-	TRBJ1-1	TGTGCCAGCAGTCGTTCACAGGGGAACACTGAAGCTTTCTTT	CASSRSQGNTEAFF
-	TRBV2	-	TRBJ2-1	TGTGCCAGCAGTGTAGCAACGACCTACAATGAGCAGTTCTTC	CASSVATTYNEQFF
-	TRBV7-3	TRBD2	TRBJ2-3	TGTGCCAGCAGCCGTAGCGGGAGTGGCACAGATACGCAGTATTTT	CASSRSGSGTDTQYF
-	TRBV5-6	-	TRBJ2-5	TGTGCCAGCAGCTTGTGGGACCGTACCAATTGGGAGGAGACCCAGTACTTC	CASSLWDRTNWEETQYF
once	TRBV9	TRBD2	TRBJ2-1	TGTGCCAGCAGTGTAGTGGGTAGCGGGAGGGCCACTGAGCAGTTCTTC	CASSVVGSGRATEQFF
-	TRBV5-1	-	TRBJ1-2	TGCGCCAGCAGCTTGGTGGGGGATCGAGGCTACACCTTC	CASSLVGDRGYTF
-	TRBV5-1	TRBD2	TRBJ2-1	TGCGCCAGCAGCTTGACTAGCGGCAGCAATGAGCAGTTCTTC	CASSLTSGSNEQFF
-	TRBV6-1	-	TRBJ1-1	TGTGCCAGCAGGACAGGACGGAACACTGAAGCTTTCTTT	CASRTGRNTEAFF
-	TRBV9	TRBD1	TRBJ2-1	TGTGCCAGCAGCGTAGGAGATCGAAGTAACAGGGGATCCTACAATGAGCAGTTCTTC	CASSVGDRSNRGSYNEQFF
-	TRBV14	TRBD2	TRBJ2-7	TGTGCCAGCAGCCAATACCCGGTGACTAGCGGGAGTAGGTCCTACGAGCAGTACTTC	CASSQYPVTSGSRSYEQYF
-	TRBV20-1	-	TRBJ2-7	TGCAGTGCTAGATTAGCGGTGGAGCAGTACTTC	CSARLAVEQYF
-	TRBV10-1	-	TRBJ2-3	TGCGCCAGCAGTGATAGCGGTGCTAGCACAGATACGCAGTATTTT	CASSDSGASTDTQYF
-	TRBV9	TRBD2	TRBJ2-1	TGTGCCAGCAGCGTACGAGGGAGGGACAATGAGCAGTTCTTC	CASSVRGRDNEQFF
once	TRBV5-1	TRBD1	TRBJ1-4	TGCGCCAGCAGCTTGAGGACAGGCTCTAATGAAAAACTGTTTTTT	CASSLRTGSNEKLFF
-	TRBV6-1	TRBD1	TRBJ2-7	TGTGCCCTTAGCAGGGTGGGACAGGGGGCCTACGAGCAGTACTTC	CALSRVGQGAYEQYF
-	TRBV5-4	-	TRBJ2-6	TGTGCCAGCAGACGGGGGGCATCCTCTGGGGCCAACGTCCTGACTTTC	CASRRGASSGANVLTF
-	TRBV29-1	-	TRBJ2-7	TGCAGCGTTGAGGCATCACCCTACGAGCAGTACTTC	CSVEASPYEQYF
-	TRBV10-3	-	TRBJ1-1	TGTGCCATCAGTGGGACAGACACTGAAGCTTTCTTT	CAISGTDTEAFF
-	TRBV21-1	-	TRBJ1-2	TGTGCCAGCAGCCTCTTAGGGACAGGGTTTGGAAACTATGGCTACACCTTC	CASSLLGTGFGNYGYTF
once	TRBV27	TRBD1	TRBJ2-6	TGTGCCAGCAGTCCCGGGACAGGGGGCTCTGGGGCCAACGTCCTGACTTTC	CASSPGTGGSGANVLTF
-	TRBV5-1	-	TRBJ2-2	TGCGCCAGCAGCTTGGGGCCTATGAGGACCGGGGAGCTGTTTTTC	CASSLGPMRTGELFF
once	TRBV6-1	TRBD1	TRBJ1-2	TGTGCCAGCAGGGCAGACAGGGGGCTTAACTATGGCTACACCTTC	CASRADRGLNYGYTF
few	TRBV18	TRBD1	TRBJ1-2	TGTGCCAGCTCAGTAGACAGGGCTGGCTACACCTTC	CASSVDRAGYTF
-	TRBV27	-	TRBJ2-7	TGTGCCAGCAGTTTATCCGGGGTGGGGAGAGAGCAGTACTTC	CASSLSGVGREQYF
-	TRBV7-3	-	TRBJ2-3	TGTGCCAGCAGCTTAAATGGGGCGGGACCAACAGATACGCAGTATTTT	CASSLNGAGPTDTQYF
-	TRBV18	-	TRBJ1-1	TGTGCCAGCTCACAACGTACCGGGGACACTGAAGCTTTCTTT	CASSQRTGDTEAFF
-	TRBV2	-	TRBJ2-1	TGTGCCAGCAGCTTGGGGGGGGCGTCGAGCTCCTACAATGAGCAGTTCTTC	CASSLGGASSSYNEQFF
-	TRBV5-1	-	TRBJ2-1	TGCGCCAGCAGCTCACTGACGGACAATGAGCAGTTCTTC	CASSSLTDNEQFF
-	TRBV18	-	TRBJ2-3	TGTGCCAGCTCACGGGACAACACAGATACGCAGTATTTT	CASSRDNTDTQYF
-	TRBV29-1	-	TRBJ1-2	TGCAGCGTGGGGGACCCGGGGGGCTACACCTTC	CSVGDPGGYTF
-	TRBV25-1	TRBD1	TRBJ2-2	TGTGCCAGCAGTGGGACAGGGGTATTGCCCGGGGAGCTGTTTTTT	CASSGTGVLPGELFF
-	TRBV4-1	-	TRBJ2-1	TGCGCCAGCAGCCAAGTTGTAAGCGGAGAGCAGTTCTTC	CASSQVVSGEQFF
once	TRBV5-6	-	TRBJ2-7	TGTGCCAGCAGCTTGGTTGGCGGTAAGCAGTACTTC	CASSLVGGKQYF
few	TRBV4-2	-	TRBJ2-1	TGTGCCAGCAGCCAAGACGTCGGAGCCCCTCGGGAGCAGTTCTTC	CASSQDVGAPREQFF